This T cell receptor (beta chain) stems from a study of T cells expressing NK-cell markers. Findings of the study overall: Whether expanded NKG2C+ T cell clones recognized HCMV stayed uncertain. Among CD8+ T cells from about six donors, dominant NKG2C+ clonotypes accounted for about 1.0-7.0%.

A remark on this clonotype: The antigen is undetermined.

UMIs accompanied the 5'RACE template switching by which TCR beta cDNA was made. TCRdb re-called the 5' RACE reads, yielding one record per CDR3 amino acid sequence without DNA. This sample's table has about half a million distinct CDR3 sequences. The V gene's germline CDR1 is MNHEY and CDR2 SVGAGI. CDR3 size: 17 residues. This chain links TRBV6-5 with TRBJ2-1; absent DNA, TCRdb's TRBD2 call cannot be checked. The receptor was isolated from a woman between 50 and 59 years old in good health. Source material: blood T cells: a sorted CD56 or NKG2C T cell subset, CD4+ or CD8+ T cells, or bulk PBMC T cells (not recorded which). CDR3 sequence: CASSRPVVGGPLDEQFF.